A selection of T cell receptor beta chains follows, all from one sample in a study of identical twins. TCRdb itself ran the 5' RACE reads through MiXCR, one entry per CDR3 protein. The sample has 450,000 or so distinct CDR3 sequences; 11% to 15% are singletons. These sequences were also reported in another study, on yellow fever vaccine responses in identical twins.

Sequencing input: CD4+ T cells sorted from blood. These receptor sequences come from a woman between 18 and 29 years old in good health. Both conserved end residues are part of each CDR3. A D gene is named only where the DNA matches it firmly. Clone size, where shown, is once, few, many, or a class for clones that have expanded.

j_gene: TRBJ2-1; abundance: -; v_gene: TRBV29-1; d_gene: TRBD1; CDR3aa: CSGRQGNEQFF; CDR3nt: TGCAGCGGTCGACAGGGCAATGAGCAGTTCTTC
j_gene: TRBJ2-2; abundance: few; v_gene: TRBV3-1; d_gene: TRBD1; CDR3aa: CASSPLGQGWAGELFF; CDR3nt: TGTGCCAGCAGCCCGTTGGGACAGGGATGGGCCGGGGAGCTGTTTTTT
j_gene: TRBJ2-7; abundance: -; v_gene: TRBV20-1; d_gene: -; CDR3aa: CSARDPGGASYEQYF; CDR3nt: TGCAGTGCTAGAGATCCGGGCGGAGCTTCCTACGAGCAGTACTTC
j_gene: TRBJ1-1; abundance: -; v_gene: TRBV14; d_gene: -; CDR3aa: CASSHLRQNTEAFF; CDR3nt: TGTGCCAGCAGCCATCTTCGCCAGAACACTGAAGCTTTCTTT
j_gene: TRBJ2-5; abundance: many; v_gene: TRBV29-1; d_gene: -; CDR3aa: CSVLRGTQETQYF; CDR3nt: TGCAGCGTGCTCAGGGGAACACAAGAGACCCAGTACTTC
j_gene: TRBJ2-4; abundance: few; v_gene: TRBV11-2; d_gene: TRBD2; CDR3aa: CASSLGLAGSLAKNIQYF; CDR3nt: TGTGCCAGCAGCTTAGGCCTAGCGGGAAGCTTAGCCAAAAACATTCAGTACTTC
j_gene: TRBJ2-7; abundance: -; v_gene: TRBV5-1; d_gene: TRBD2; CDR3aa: CASSSKGPAGSYEQYF; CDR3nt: TGCGCCAGCAGCTCTAAGGGACCAGCGGGATCCTACGAGCAGTACTTC
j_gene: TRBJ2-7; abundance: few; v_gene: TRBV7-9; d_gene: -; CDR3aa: CASSFAENEQYF; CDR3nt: TGTGCCAGCAGCTTCGCGGAGAACGAGCAGTACTTC
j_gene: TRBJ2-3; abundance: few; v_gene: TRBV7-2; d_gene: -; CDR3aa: CASSRGEYRATDTQYF; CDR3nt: TGTGCCAGCAGCCGGGGGGAGTACAGGGCCACAGATACGCAGTATTTT
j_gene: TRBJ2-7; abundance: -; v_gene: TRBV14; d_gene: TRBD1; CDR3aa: CASSQRGQGASEQYF; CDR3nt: TGTGCCAGCAGCCAAAGGGGCCAGGGGGCGAGTGAGCAGTACTTC
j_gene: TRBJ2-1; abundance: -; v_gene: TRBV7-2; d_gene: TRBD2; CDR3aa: CASSQRTSGRLEQFF; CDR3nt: TGTGCCAGCAGCCAACGGACTAGCGGGAGATTGGAGCAGTTCTTC
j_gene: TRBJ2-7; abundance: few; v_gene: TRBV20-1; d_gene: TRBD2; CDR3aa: CSASLAGGNLYEQYF; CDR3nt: TGCAGTGCTAGTCTAGCGGGAGGGAACCTCTACGAGCAGTACTTC
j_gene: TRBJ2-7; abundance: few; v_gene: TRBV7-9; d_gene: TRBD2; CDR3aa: CASSLGASGASYEQYF; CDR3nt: TGTGCCAGCAGCTTAGGCGCTAGCGGGGCTTCCTACGAGCAGTACTTC
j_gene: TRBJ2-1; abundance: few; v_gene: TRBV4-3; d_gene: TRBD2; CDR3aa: CASSQDLAVIEQFF; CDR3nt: TGCGCCAGCAGCCAAGATCTAGCGGTGATTGAGCAGTTCTTC